A selection of T cell receptor beta chains follows, all from one sample in a study of post-analysis software for immune sequencing data. Using its own MiXCR run on the PCR reads, TCRdb lists one record per CDR3 protein. The table includes about 540,000 distinct CDR3 sequences, 34% detected once. What was sequenced was blood. The source of these receptors is a girl between 2 and 17 years old with multiple sclerosis. The CDR3 runs from the conserved cysteine through the conserved F or W. A D gene is named only where the DNA matches it firmly. Expanded clones get a size class; other rows say once, few or many, or leave the size out.

d_gene	v_gene	j_gene	abundance	CDR3nt	CDR3aa
.	TRBV29-1	TRBJ2-5	many	TGCAGCGTTGAGTGGGGGTACCAAGAGACCCAGTACTTC	CSVEWGYQETQYF
.	TRBV6-5	TRBJ2-5	.	TGTGCCAGCAGTTACTCAGCACCCACCCCCGACCAGTACTTC	CASSYSAPTPDQYF
.	TRBV4-1	TRBJ2-3	.	TGCGCCAGCAGCCAAGGTTTACGGGTCACAGATACGCAGTATTTT	CASSQGLRVTDTQYF
TRBD1	TRBV20-1	TRBJ1-1	.	TGCAGTGCTCTCACGATCCCGGGACAGGGAACAACTGAAGCTTTCTTT	CSALTIPGQGTTEAFF
.	TRBV29-1	TRBJ2-1	.	TGCAGCGCACTCAGGGTAGGGGGTGAGCAGTTCTTC	CSALRVGGEQFF
.	TRBV5-1	TRBJ1-2	.	TGCGCCGGCAGCTCGGCGGACAACTATGGCTACACCTTC	CAGSSADNYGYTF
.	TRBV7-6	TRBJ2-1	few	TGTGCCAGCAGCTTCCTCCGGGACAAACAAAATGAGCAGTTCTTC	CASSFLRDKQNEQFF
.	TRBV20-1	TRBJ2-5	once	TGCAGTGCTTTTACCTTGGGCGGGGTAACCCAAGAGACCCAGTACTTC	CSAFTLGGVTQETQYF
.	TRBV7-9	TRBJ1-2	.	TGTGCCAGCAGACCGGGACACCAGTCTGAGTATGGTTACACCTTC	CASRPGHQSEYGYTF
.	TRBV6-6	TRBJ2-2	.	TGTGCCAGCAGTTACAGGGGTTGGGAGGAGCTGTTTTTT	CASSYRGWEELFF
TRBD2	TRBV9	TRBJ2-5	.	TGTGCCAGCAGCGTCAGTAGCACTAGCGGGGGTGAGACCCAGTACTTC	CASSVSSTSGGETQYF
.	TRBV29-1	TRBJ1-2	few	TGCAGCGTTGGGCCAGGTTATGGCTACACCTTC	CSVGPGYGYTF
TRBD1	TRBV6-1	TRBJ2-5	few	TGTGCCAGCAGTGAAGAGACAGGGGCCGAGACCCAGTACTTC	CASSEETGAETQYF
.	TRBV20-1	TRBJ1-1	few	TGCAGTGCTGGCGAGGACACTGAAGCTTTCTTT	CSAGEDTEAFF
.	TRBV7-9	TRBJ2-5	.	TGTGCCAGCAGCCCCCCCTCAAGCGGCGAGACCCAGTACTTC	CASSPPSSGETQYF
TRBD2	TRBV20-1	TRBJ2-5	.	TGCAGTGCTAGTCCTAGCGGGGCAGGAGAGACCCAGTACTTC	CSASPSGAGETQYF
TRBD1	TRBV11-2	TRBJ2-7	.	TGTGCCAGCAGCCGAACCGGGACAGGGTTTCGGTACGAGCAGTACTTC	CASSRTGTGFRYEQYF
TRBD1	TRBV5-1	TRBJ1-2	few	TGCGCCAGCAGCTTGTTGACAGGGTTTGGCTACACCTTC	CASSLLTGFGYTF
TRBD1	TRBV6-4	TRBJ1-2	.	TGTGCCAGCAGTGAAAGTCCAGGGGGGAATGGCTACACCTTC	CASSESPGGNGYTF
TRBD1	TRBV11-2	TRBJ1-1	.	TGTGCCAGCAGCTCTCTACAGGGGGACACTGAAGCTTTCTTT	CASSSLQGDTEAFF
TRBD1	TRBV7-2	TRBJ2-5	.	TGTGCCAGCAGCCGGGACAGCTTAGAGACCCAGTACTTC	CASSRDSLETQYF
.	TRBV20-1	TRBJ1-5	.	TGCAGTGCTCAGTATAGCAATCAGCCCCAGCATTTT	CSAQYSNQPQHF
TRBD2	TRBV29-1	TRBJ2-1	few	TGCAGCGTTGAAGGTGGGGAGCGGGGGGCCTACAATGAGCAGTTCTTC	CSVEGGERGAYNEQFF
.	TRBV5-1	TRBJ1-1	.	TGCGCCAGCAGCTTAGGGCAGGGGCCGAGTACTGAAGCTTTCTTT	CASSLGQGPSTEAFF
TRBD1	TRBV12-3/TRBV12-4	TRBJ2-4	.	TGTGCCAGCAGTTTCTGGACAGGGGGCGGCGGCAAAAACATTCAGTACTTC	CASSFWTGGGGKNIQYF
.	TRBV6-5	TRBJ2-7	few	TGTGCCAGCCGCCAGGCACGATACGAGCAGTACTTC	CASRQARYEQYF
.	TRBV5-1	TRBJ2-3	.	TGCGCCAGCAGCTACGGACATCCTGACACAGATACGCAGTATTTT	CASSYGHPDTDTQYF
.	TRBV7-2	TRBJ2-5	few	TGTGCCAGCAGCTTAGACAGGGTGTTGGAGACCCAGTACTTC	CASSLDRVLETQYF
TRBD2	TRBV14	TRBJ2-1	few	TGTGCCAGCAGCCCCCGGGGGGGCCTGTCCTACAATGAGCAGTTCTTC	CASSPRGGLSYNEQFF
.	TRBV4-1	TRBJ1-5	few	TGCGCCAGCAGCCAAGATGCCGGAACCGGGGGTCAGCCCCAGCATTTT	CASSQDAGTGGQPQHF